Each of the 27 T cell receptor beta chains below was sequenced from the same sample in a study of CD8+ T cells in alopecia areata. Treatment here: oral pan-JAK inhibitor, 5-10 mg twice daily. In each case, RNA was isolated and then reverse transcribed into cDNA as the sequencing template. TCRdb's copy holds only in-frame clones and misses some; the assay was immunoSEQ multiplex PCR. The profile shows roughly 190,000 clones, approximately 60% of them singletons. Sequencing used CD4+ T cells sorted from blood, obtained at week 4, from a patient treated with tofacitinib. Every receptor here comes from a human donor with alopecia areata.

This clone showed up just a few times. The J gene is TRBJ1-4, the V gene TRBV28; the D is unclear. The ends were cut back, 5 bases at V and 0 bases at J, with 7 bases in the middle. This CDR3 spans 14 amino acids. CDR1 and CDR2 (germline): MDHEN, SYDVKM. The CDR3 region has the DNA TGTGCCAGCAGTAGAAACCCAACTAATGAAAAACTGTTTTTT. Residues: CASSRNPTNEKLFF. The full variable domain, completed using reference TRBV28 and TRBJ1-4, is DVKVTQSSRYLVKRTGEKVFLECVQDMDHENMFWYRQDPGLGLRLIYFSYDVKMKEKGDIPEGYSVSREKKERFSLILESASTNQTSMYLCASSRNPTNEKLFFGSGTQLSVL.

This clone has just a few counts. The gene calls are TRBV7-9 and TRBJ1-1, with D hard to call. The CDR3 has 13 amino acids. V lost 9 bases and J lost 4, with 15 bases in between. Germline values: CDR1 SEHNR, CDR2 FQNEAQ (reference sequence). CDR3 sequence (DNA): TGTGCCAGTACTACCTCGACGGGCACTGAAGCTTTCTTT. This translates into CASTTSTGTEAFF.

J is TRBJ2-7 and V is TRBV25-1, with 8 bases that match TRBD1. Germline V gives CDR1 MGHDK, CDR2 SYGVNS. The CDR3 is 14 residues long. J gave up 5 bases and V 4 bases, and 7 bases lay outside the gene matches. This CDR3 is CASSGGQGVHEQYF. CDR3 in DNA: TGTGCCAGCAGTGGTGGACAGGGAGTGCACGAGCAGTACTTC.

The chain has TRBV12-5 and TRBJ2-1; perhaps TRBD2 as D (6 bases). Germline-derived CDR1 and CDR2 are LGHNT and FRNRAP. The CDR3 is made up of 14 amino acids. V was trimmed by 5 bases and J by 4 bases, leaving 12 bases between them. Here the CDR3 reads CASGTSRLYNEQFF. Here the CDR3 DNA reads TGTGCTAGTGGTACTAGCCGATTATACAATGAGCAGTTCTTC.

The chain has TRBV5-1 and TRBJ2-7; the D is unclear. V lost 0 bases and J 1 base, leaving 5 bases between the germline ends. The CDR3 runs to 13 residues. Per germline, CDR1 SGHRS and CDR2 YFSETQ. The CDR3 reads CASSLAQSYEQYF. In DNA, the CDR3 is TGCGCCAGCAGCTTGGCCCAATCCTACGAGCAGTACTTC.

The rearrangement joins TRBV30 to TRBJ1-2, with D perhaps TRBD1 (6 bases). Germline loops: CDR1 GTSNPN, CDR2 SVGIG (reference sequence). V lost 2 bases, J lost 8 bases, and 15 bases lay in between. CDR3 length equals 13 residues. The CDR3 DNA reads as TGTGCCTGGAGTTCTGGAAATCAGGGGGGCTACACCTTC. Protein product: CAWSSGNQGGYTF.

The chain recombines TRBV7-6 with TRBJ1-2, with 7 bases identical to TRBD1. Germline CDR1 is SGHVS and CDR2 is FNYEAQ. Trimming at V came to 5 bases and at J to 4 bases, leaving 7 bases not matched to a gene. The CDR3 spans 14 residues. The CDR3 sequence: CASSPQGGFYGYTF. The CDR3 bases are TGTGCCAGCAGCCCGCAGGGGGGGTTCTATGGCTACACCTTC.

The rearrangement uses TRBV9 and TRBJ1-2, with TRBD1 identical over 7 bases. V lost 0 bases, J lost 7 bases, and 12 bases stayed unmatched. Germline CDR1 is SGDLS and CDR2 is YYNGEE. This CDR3 has 16 residues. CDR3 protein: CASSVAPTGEASGYTF. CDR3 coding DNA: TGTGCCAGCAGCGTAGCCCCCACAGGGGAGGCGAGTGGCTACACCTTC.

This clone was seen a few times. The chain employs TRBV11-2 and TRBJ2-1; maybe TRBD2 (5 bases). The CDR3 spans 13 residues. The V gene lost 6 bases and the J gene lost 7 bases, with 13 bases spanning the gap. Germline V gene lookup returns CDR1 SGHAT and CDR2 FQNNGV. The CDR3 sequence: CASRAGEENEQFF. The DNA for the CDR3 is TGTGCCAGCAGGGCGGGTGAAGAGAATGAGCAGTTCTTC.

The rearrangement uses TRBV29-1 and TRBJ1-1; D not resolved. Germline V lookup: CDR1 SQVTM, CDR2 ANQGSEA. There are 12 residues in the CDR3. V lost 0 bases to trimming and J lost 6 bases, with 8 bases between them. CDR3 sequence (DNA): TGCAGCGTTGAAGATGGCAGAGCTGAAGCTTTCTTT. Encoded protein: CSVEDGRAEAFF.

The gene calls are TRBV23-1 and TRBJ1-1; no firm D call. TRBV23-1 is an ORF, and what it does is uncertain. The ends were cut back, 4 bases at V and 1 base at J, with 13 bases in the middle. This CDR3 comprises 15 residues. This CDR3 is CASSRVLVGNTEAFF. Written as DNA, the CDR3 is TGCGCCAGCAGTCGGGTTCTGGTTGGGAACACTGAAGCTTTCTTT.

The J gene is TRBJ2-7, the V gene TRBV4-2; 8 bases line up with TRBD2. The J segment lost 3 bases and the V segment lost 1 base, leaving 5 bases of the junction unmatched. The germline CDR1 and CDR2 sequences are LGHNA and YNFKEQ. The CDR3 sequence is 15 residues long. The CDR3 loop reads CASSQVSAGGYEQYF. Written as DNA, the CDR3 is TGTGCCAGCAGCCAAGTCTCGGCGGGAGGCTACGAGCAGTACTTC.

This clone was counted only a few times. Written as DNA, the CDR3 is TGTGCCAGCAGCCCCCCCCAGCAAGATACGCAGTATTTT. Protein: CASSPPQQDTQYF. This rearrangement joins TRBV7-2 to TRBJ2-3; no definite D call. The V end was cut by 5 bases, the J end by 5 bases, with 11 bases between. The CDR3 is 13 amino acids. The V gene's germline CDR1 is SGHTA and CDR2 FQGNSA. The entire variable domain, with the rest obtained from reference TRBV7-2 and TRBJ2-3, is as follows: GAGVSQSPSNKVTEKGKDVELRCDPISGHTALYWYRQSLGQGLEFLIYFQGNSAPDKSGLPSDRFSAERTGGSVSTLTIQRTQQEDSAVYLCASSPPQQDTQYFGPGTRLTVL.

The rearrangement links TRBV27 to TRBJ2-1; a possible D gene is TRBD2 (6 bases). Germline V gene lookup returns CDR1 MNHEY and CDR2 SMNVEV (reference sequence). The CDR3 loop spans 12 amino acids. V dropped 7 bases and J dropped 9 bases, with 13 bases sitting between them. The CDR3 sequence is CASTGVLGEQFF. CDR3 sequence (DNA): TGTGCCAGCACGGGAGTGCTTGGTGAGCAGTTCTTC.

The chain is built from TRBV4-3 and TRBJ2-6; no definite D call. This CDR3 is built from 18 residues. Trimming shortened V by 0 bases and J by 0 bases, and 12 bases separated the two germline ends. CDR1 and CDR2 (germline): LGHNA, YSLEER. The CDR3 region has the DNA TGCGCCAGCAGCCAAGATGGTGACGGTAGCTCTGGGGCCAACGTCCTGACTTTC. Its translation: CASSQDGDGSSGANVLTF.

The rearrangement links TRBV29-1 to TRBJ1-1, with a weak D call TRBD1 (5 bases). CDR1 is SQVTM, CDR2 ANQGSEA, per germline. This CDR3 contains 12 residues. V dropped 7 bases and J dropped 2 bases, with 11 bases sitting between them. This CDR3 reads CSGQPGNTEAFF. In nucleotides, the CDR3 is TGCAGCGGACAGCCAGGTAACACTGAAGCTTTCTTT.

This chain links TRBV30 with TRBJ1-4; the match to TRBD1 covers 8 bases. From germline, CDR1 is GTSNPN and CDR2 SVGIG (reference sequence). Trimming cost V 1 base and J 8 bases; bases outside gene matches: 3. CDR3 length: 13 residues. The CDR3 bases are TGTGCCTGGAGTGGGACAGGGAGGGAAAAACTGTTTTTT. It codes for CAWSGTGREKLFF.

The rearrangement uses TRBV29-1 and TRBJ1-3; possible D gene TRBD1, 6 bases. The germline V gene encodes CDR1 SQVTM and CDR2 ANQGSEA. Trimming stripped 7 bases from V and 0 bases from J, with 13 bases between. There are 14 residues in the CDR3. The CDR3 DNA reads TGCAGCGCTCGAGGACAGTCCTCTGGAAACACCATATATTTT. This sequence encodes CSARGQSSGNTIYF.

The count of this clone is one. The CDR3 is CALSLELRYNEETQYF. The DNA for the CDR3 is TGTGCCCTCAGCTTAGAACTCAGGTACAATGAAGAGACCCAGTACTTC. This sequence joins TRBV7-9 and TRBJ2-5; no clear D gene. V lost 11 bases and J lost 3, with 25 bases in between. CDR1 is SEHNR and CDR2 is FQNEAQ in the germline V gene (reference sequence). The CDR3 extends over 16 amino acids.

This clone showed up just a few times. The chain is built from TRBV29-1 and TRBJ2-3, with D maybe TRBD2 (6 bases). Germline loops: CDR1 SQVTM, CDR2 ANQGSEA. The CDR3 sequence is 13 residues long. The V gene lost 7 bases and the J gene lost 0 bases, with 11 bases spanning the gap. CDR3 sequence reads: CSAAGTSTDTQYF. In DNA form, the CDR3 reads TGCAGCGCTGCCGGGACTAGCACAGATACGCAGTATTTT.

This rearrangement joins TRBV15 to TRBJ1-2; 10 positions match TRBD1. With V trimmed by 1 base and J by 1 base, 9 bases remained unmatched. CDR1 is LNHNV and CDR2 is YYDKDF in the germline V gene (reference sequence). The length of the CDR3 is 18 residues. DNA for the CDR3: TGTGCCACCAGCAGAGCCTCGCCCGGGACAGGGGTTAACTATGGCTACACCTTC. Translation gives CATSRASPGTGVNYGYTF.

The chain couples TRBV5-1 to TRBJ1-1; 10 bases fit TRBD1. Trimming took 4 bases from V and 4 from J; bases not matched to a gene: 19. From germline, CDR1 is SGHRS and CDR2 YFSETQ. There are 19 residues in the CDR3. The CDR3 DNA reads TGCGCCAGCAGCCTCCAGACAGGGGGCGTTAGGAGTCCGACCACTGAAGCTTTCTTT. Its protein product is CASSLQTGGVRSPTTEAFF.

As to this clone: The same CDR3 arises from other DNA sequences in this sample as well. The chain couples TRBV11-2 to TRBJ2-5; D unclear. This CDR3 has 11 amino acids. Per germline, CDR1 SGHAT and CDR2 FQNNGV. Deletions cut 4 bases from V and 3 bases from J, with 3 bases between. The CDR3 nucleotides are TGTGCCAGCAGCTCAAAAGAGACCCAGTACTTC. This codes for CASSSKETQYF.

There are many counts of this clone. The chain is built from TRBV7-9 and TRBJ2-1; 8 nucleotides agree with TRBD2. Germline V lookup: CDR1 SEHNR, CDR2 FQNEAQ (reference sequence). The ends lost 6 bases at V and 6 bases at J; junction bases unmatched: 7. The CDR3 consists of 14 residues. This CDR3 reads CASSRTSSRNEQFF. CDR3 sequence (DNA): TGTGCCAGCAGTCGGACTAGCAGCCGCAATGAGCAGTTCTTC. Looking up the rest from reference TRBV7-9 and TRBJ2-1 gives the full variable domain: DTGVSQNPRHKITKRGQNVTFRCDPISEHNRLYWYRQTLGQGPEFLTYFQNEAQLEKSRLLSDRFSAERPKGSFSTLEIQRTEQGDSAMYLCASSRTSSRNEQFFGPGTRLTVL.

V is TRBV27 and J is TRBJ2-1, with D tentatively TRBD1 (5 bases). Germline values: CDR1 MNHEY, CDR2 SMNVEV (reference sequence). V lost 8 bases and J lost 7, with 18 bases in between. The CDR3 extends over 14 amino acids. Written as DNA, the CDR3 is TGTGCCAGCTCTGGGGCAGGGCTAAGTAATGAGCAGTTCTTC. This sequence encodes CASSGAGLSNEQFF.

The CDR3 DNA is TGTGCCAGCAGCCACAGGGAGGACGGGAGGAGACCAGATACGCAGTATTTT. Amino acid sequence: CASSHREDGRRPDTQYF. The chain employs TRBV25-1 and TRBJ2-3; D may be TRBD2 (7 bases). V dropped 6 bases and J dropped 4 bases, with 23 bases sitting between them. Germline CDR1 is MGHDK and CDR2 is SYGVNS. The CDR3 is 17 residues long. The full variable domain, in which reference TRBV25-1 and TRBJ2-3 provide the parts outside the CDR3, is EADIYQTPRYLVIGTGKKITLECSQTMGHDKMYWYQQDPGMELHLIHYSYGVNSTEKGDLSSESTVSRIRTEHFPLTLESARPSHTSQYLCASSHREDGRRPDTQYFGPGTRLTVL.

The V call is TRBV6-1, the J call TRBJ2-1, with 9 bases lining up with TRBD2. Germline CDR1 is MNHNS and CDR2 is SASEGT. This CDR3 is 14 amino acids long. V lost 6 bases, J lost 4 bases, and 4 bases stayed unmatched. CDR3 bases: TGTGCCAGCAGGGGGACTAGCTATTACAATGAGCAGTTCTTC. Amino acids: CASRGTSYYNEQFF.